These T cell receptor beta chains were read from a single sample in a study of T cells in Graves' hyperthyroidism and ophthalmopathy. TCRdb passed the multiplex PCR reads through MiXCR, listing each CDR3 protein once. The sample includes some 580,000 distinct CDR3 sequences, around 16% of them seen just once. Sequenced: blood. These receptors came from a woman aged 40 to 50 with Graves' ophthalmopathy. Each CDR3 is given with its conserved first and last residue. D genes are given only for firm matches. A clone size is listed for some rows: how often the clone was seen (once, few, many), or a class if it is expanded.

many,TRBV20-1,TRBJ2-5,NA,CSARVGGPRETQYF,TGCAGTGCTAGAGTGGGGGGCCCCCGGGAGACCCAGTACTTC
many,TRBV2,TRBJ2-3,TRBD1,CASRPRGRGIPDTQYF,TGTGCCAGCAGGCCTAGGGGCAGGGGGATCCCAGATACGCAGTATTTT
once,TRBV27,TRBJ1-1,NA,CASSMTWGLGTEAFF,TGTGCCAGCAGTATGACGTGGGGGTTGGGCACTGAAGCTTTCTTT
many,TRBV28,TRBJ2-7,NA,CASSSDLREQYF,TGTGCCAGCAGTTCGGACCTTCGCGAGCAGTACTTC
NA,TRBV20-1,TRBJ1-5,NA,CSAGTGSDQPQHF,TGCAGTGCTGGTACAGGGTCCGATCAGCCCCAGCATTTT
NA,TRBV20-1,TRBJ2-3,NA,CSATPSKGDTQYF,TGCAGTGCCACCCCCTCTAAGGGGGATACGCAGTATTTT
many,TRBV6-1,TRBJ1-5,TRBD1,CASSLTDRQHQPQHF,TGTGCCAGCAGCCTAACGGACAGGCAACATCAGCCCCAGCATTTT
many,TRBV28,TRBJ2-7,TRBD1,CASSARTGTGPSREQYF,TGTGCCAGCTCCGCTCGAACCGGGACAGGGCCATCCCGCGAGCAGTACTTC
many,TRBV20-1,TRBJ2-3,NA,CSARAYSIADTQYF,TGCAGTGCTAGAGCCTACTCAATAGCAGATACGCAGTATTTT
few,TRBV9,TRBJ2-3,NA,CASSVQTLSTDTQYF,TGTGCCAGCAGCGTCCAGACCCTAAGCACAGATACGCAGTATTTT
NA,TRBV5-1,TRBJ2-1,TRBD2,CASSLGGERETVYNEQFF,TGCGCCAGCAGCTTGGGGGGGGAGCGGGAGACGGTGTACAATGAGCAGTTCTTC
once,TRBV5-1,TRBJ2-1,TRBD1,CAGSPSDRVNNEQFF,TGCGCCGGCAGCCCATCTGACAGGGTCAACAATGAGCAGTTCTTC
few,TRBV20-1,TRBJ1-5,TRBD1,CSAVKTGGNGQPQHF,TGCAGTGCTGTTAAAACAGGGGGGAATGGACAGCCCCAGCATTTT
NA,TRBV20-1,TRBJ2-2,NA,CSAKGYTNTGELFF,TGCAGTGCTAAGGGTTATACTAACACCGGGGAGCTGTTTTTT
many,TRBV18,TRBJ2-1,TRBD2,CASSPPGLAGAEQFF,TGTGCCAGCTCACCACCAGGACTAGCGGGAGCTGAGCAGTTCTTC
NA,TRBV5-1,TRBJ1-1,NA,CASSLSENTKAFF,TGCGCCAGCAGCTTGAGCGAGAACACTAAAGCTTTCTTT
many,TRBV3-1,TRBJ1-1,NA,CASTREAGFGEAFF,TGTGCCAGCACCCGGGAGGCCGGGTTTGGTGAAGCTTTCTTT
many,TRBV7-9,TRBJ2-3,NA,CASSGAGTRGDTQYF,TGTGCCAGCAGCGGAGCCGGGACGAGGGGAGATACGCAGTATTTT
NA,TRBV14,TRBJ1-6,NA,CASSHEFWSPLHF,TGTGCCAGCAGCCACGAGTTCTGGTCACCCCTCCACTTT
many,TRBV28,TRBJ1-2,NA,CASSSSSDSPGKNGYTF,TGTGCCAGCAGTTCCTCTTCTGACAGCCCAGGGAAAAATGGCTACACCTTC
NA,TRBV7-9,TRBJ2-3,NA,CASSLGAGPPTDTQYF,TGTGCCAGCAGCTTAGGGGCTGGACCCCCCACAGATACGCAGTATTTT
many,TRBV20-1,TRBJ1-5,NA,CSASLAGGNQPQHF,TGCAGTGCTAGTCTCGCGGGTGGCAATCAGCCCCAGCATTTT
NA,TRBV18,TRBJ2-7,NA,CASSPQGQFEQYF,TGTGCCAGCTCACCACAAGGACAGTTCGAGCAGTACTTC
NA,TRBV11-2,TRBJ2-4,TRBD2,CASSLTLAGAKNIQYF,TGTGCCAGCAGCTTGACCTTAGCGGGAGCCAAAAACATTCAGTACTTC
few,TRBV6-1,TRBJ1-5,NA,CASSPHVPGQPQHF,TGTGCCAGCAGCCCCCACGTACCAGGTCAGCCCCAGCATTTT
few,TRBV7-8,TRBJ2-7,NA,CASSFGGLREQYF,TGTGCCAGCAGCTTTGGCGGGCTGAGAGAGCAGTACTTC
many,TRBV30,TRBJ1-5,NA,CAWSVMSQPQHF,TGTGCCTGGAGTGTAATGAGTCAGCCCCAGCATTTT
many,TRBV2,TRBJ2-1,NA,CASSPGPDSYNEQFF,TGTGCCAGCAGCCCCGGGCCCGACTCCTACAATGAGCAGTTCTTC
NA,TRBV28,TRBJ2-1,TRBD1,CASSPPGTGGFEQFF,TGTGCCAGCAGTCCCCCCGGGACAGGGGGCTTTGAGCAGTTCTTC
few,TRBV5-1,TRBJ2-5,TRBD1,CASSLAGQGGQETQYF,TGCGCCAGCAGCTTGGCGGGACAGGGGGGCCAAGAGACCCAGTACTTC
NA,TRBV19,TRBJ1-1,TRBD1,CASSKHPGGWAEAFF,TGTGCCAGTAGTAAACATCCAGGGGGCTGGGCTGAAGCTTTCTTT
many,TRBV25-1,TRBJ2-1,NA,CASSDVRGVDEQFF,TGTGCCAGCAGTGATGTCAGGGGAGTCGATGAGCAGTTCTTC
NA,TRBV3-1,TRBJ2-7,NA,CASSPPGIYEQYF,TGTGCCAGCAGCCCCCCAGGGATCTACGAGCAGTACTTC
NA,TRBV6-1,TRBJ1-2,NA,CASSSTGMGYGYTF,TGTGCCAGCAGTTCGACGGGGATGGGCTATGGCTACACCTTC
many,TRBV6-1,TRBJ2-3,NA,CASSPKAVADSTDTQYF,TGTGCCAGCAGTCCCAAAGCAGTAGCGGACAGCACAGATACGCAGTATTTT
NA,TRBV12-3/TRBV12-4,TRBJ2-1,TRBD2,CASSLTLAGGNEQFF,TGTGCCAGCAGCTTGACCTTAGCGGGAGGTAATGAGCAGTTCTTC
NA,TRBV20-1,TRBJ2-5,NA,CSARVGRDHLTQYF,TGCAGTGCTAGAGTGGGCCGGGACCATTTAACCCAGTACTTC
NA,TRBV5-1,TRBJ2-4,NA,CASSLEGLGSIQYF,TGCGCCAGCAGCCTCGAGGGTCTGGGTAGCATTCAGTACTTC
few,TRBV2,TRBJ2-2,NA,CASRRGASNTGELFF,TGTGCCAGCAGAAGGGGGGCTAGTAACACCGGGGAGCTGTTTTTT
NA,TRBV5-5,TRBJ2-2,NA,CASRSTWAANTGELFF,TGTGCCAGCAGGAGCACATGGGCAGCAAACACCGGGGAGCTGTTTTTT
many,TRBV6-5,TRBJ2-7,NA,CASSYREGYEQYF,TGTGCCAGCAGTTACCGAGAGGGGTACGAGCAGTACTTC
many,TRBV7-8,TRBJ2-1,NA,CASHSGYSYNEQFF,TGTGCCAGCCACAGCGGGTACTCCTACAATGAGCAGTTCTTC
NA,TRBV25-1,TRBJ2-1,NA,CASSLGLRPARTPDNEQFF,TGTGCCAGCAGTCTAGGACTAAGACCTGCTCGAACGCCCGACAATGAGCAGTTCTTC
NA,TRBV19,TRBJ2-1,TRBD2,CASSRTSGLYNEQFF,TGTGCCAGTAGTAGGACTAGCGGCCTCTACAATGAGCAGTTCTTC
NA,TRBV28,TRBJ1-5,TRBD1,CASSLRDRGARGNQPQHF,TGTGCCAGCAGTCTGAGGGACAGAGGAGCGAGGGGGAATCAGCCCCAGCATTTT
many,TRBV6-5,TRBJ2-7,NA,CASSYQGRYEQYF,TGTGCCAGCAGTTACCAGGGACGCTACGAGCAGTACTTC
few,TRBV4-1,TRBJ2-5,TRBD2,CASSPRGLAGEETQYF,TGCGCCAGCAGCCCACGGGGACTAGCGGGAGAAGAGACCCAGTACTTC
NA,TRBV6-2/TRBV6-3,TRBJ2-3,NA,CASSLTGSGTDTQYF,TGTGCCAGCAGTTTGACGGGGAGCGGTACAGATACGCAGTATTTT
many,TRBV12-3/TRBV12-4,TRBJ1-3,NA,CASSFGDSGNTIYF,TGTGCCAGCAGTTTTGGGGACTCTGGAAACACCATATATTTT
many,TRBV4-1,TRBJ2-7,TRBD1,CASSQAGGQDEQYF,TGCGCCAGCAGCCAGGCAGGGGGCCAAGACGAGCAGTACTTC
many,TRBV6-4,TRBJ2-3,TRBD2,CASSDLAGGTDTQYF,TGTGCCAGCAGTGACTTGGCGGGAGGCACAGATACGCAGTATTTT
many,TRBV12-3/TRBV12-4,TRBJ2-1,NA,CASSLGLVEQFF,TGTGCCAGCAGTTTGGGTCTAGTCGAGCAGTTCTTC
many,TRBV30,TRBJ2-3,NA,CAWSRGGSDTQYF,TGTGCCTGGAGTAGGGGGGGATCAGATACGCAGTATTTT
few,TRBV28,TRBJ2-5,TRBD2,CASSLHQLAGGRFQETQYF,TGTGCCAGCAGTTTACACCAACTAGCGGGAGGGAGGTTCCAAGAGACCCAGTACTTC
many,TRBV11-2,TRBJ2-3,NA,CASSLVVADTQYF,TGTGCCAGCAGCTTAGTCGTTGCTGATACGCAGTATTTT
many,TRBV2,TRBJ2-2,TRBD2,CASSGGTRNTGELFF,TGTGCCAGCAGTGGAGGGACTAGGAACACCGGGGAGCTGTTTTTT
many,TRBV27,TRBJ2-7,NA,CASQPTRGGQVGAYEQYF,TGTGCCAGCCAACCTACCCGCGGGGGACAGGTGGGTGCCTACGAGCAGTACTTC
NA,TRBV3-1,TRBJ2-7,TRBD2,CASSHSTSGGTYEQYF,TGTGCCAGCAGTCATTCGACTAGCGGAGGCACCTACGAGCAGTACTTC
few,TRBV19,TRBJ2-3,TRBD2,CASSIVASGSADTQYF,TGTGCCAGTAGTATAGTGGCTAGCGGGAGCGCAGATACGCAGTATTTT
few,TRBV28,TRBJ1-5,NA,CASRDSHQNQPQHF,TGTGCCAGCAGGGACAGCCACCAGAATCAGCCCCAGCATTTT